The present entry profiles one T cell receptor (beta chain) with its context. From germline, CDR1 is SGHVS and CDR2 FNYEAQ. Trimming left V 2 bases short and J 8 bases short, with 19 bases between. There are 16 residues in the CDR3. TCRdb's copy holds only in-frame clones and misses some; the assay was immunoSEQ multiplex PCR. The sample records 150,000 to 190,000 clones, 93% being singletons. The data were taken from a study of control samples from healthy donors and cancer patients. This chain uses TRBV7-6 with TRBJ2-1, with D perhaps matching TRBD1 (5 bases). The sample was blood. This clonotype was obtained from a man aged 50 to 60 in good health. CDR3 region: CASSLRGQPVSDEQFF. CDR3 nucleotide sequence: TGTGCCAGCAGCTTAAGGGGCCAGCCCGTATCGGATGAGCAGTTCTTC.